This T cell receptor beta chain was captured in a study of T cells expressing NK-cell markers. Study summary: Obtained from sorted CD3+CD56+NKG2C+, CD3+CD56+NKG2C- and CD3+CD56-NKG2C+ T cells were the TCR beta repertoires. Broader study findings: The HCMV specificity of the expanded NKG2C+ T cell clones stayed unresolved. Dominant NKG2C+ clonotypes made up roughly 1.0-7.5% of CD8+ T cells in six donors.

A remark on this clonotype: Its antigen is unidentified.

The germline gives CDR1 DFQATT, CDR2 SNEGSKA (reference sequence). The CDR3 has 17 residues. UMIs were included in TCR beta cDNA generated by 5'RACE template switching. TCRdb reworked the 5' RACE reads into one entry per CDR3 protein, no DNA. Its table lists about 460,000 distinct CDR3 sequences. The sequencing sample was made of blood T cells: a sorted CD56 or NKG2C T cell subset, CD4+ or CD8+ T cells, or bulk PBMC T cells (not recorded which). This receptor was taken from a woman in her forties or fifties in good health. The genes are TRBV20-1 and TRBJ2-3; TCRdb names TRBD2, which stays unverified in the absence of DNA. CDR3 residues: CSARDRTSGRASDTQYF.